The table lists the clone carrying this TCR beta chain with a few counts. These data come from a study of cytomegalovirus exposure and HLA in healthy donors. Both 60 Vbeta primers and 13 Jbeta primers went into the PCR. Profiling relied on immunoSEQ multiplex PCR, and the TCRdb table lists in-frame clones only, not all of them. The table records roughly 160,000 clones, about 76% of them present only once. V was pared by 1 base and J by 5 bases, with 11 bases between. Looked up from germline, CDR1 is LGHNA and CDR2 is YSLEER. The CDR3 runs 14 residues. The V and J genes are TRBV4-3 and TRBJ2-5, with a weak D call TRBD1 (5 bases). This sequence originates from a woman aged 18-29 years in good health and CMV-seropositive. The sample taken for sequencing was PBMCs. CDR3 amino acids: CASSQAPGWETQYF. CDR3 DNA: TGCGCCAGCAGCCAAGCGCCAGGGTGGGAGACCCAGTACTTC.